This paragraph reports one TCR beta chain. Its antigen is still unknown. No base qualities exist here, and no much larger clone lies one base off it. CDR1 and CDR2, per the germline V gene, are SGHVS and FNYEAQ. The junction shows trimming of 5 bases on V and 2 bases on J, plus 6 bases between the germline ends. The CDR3 spans 13 residues, from the cysteine through the phenylalanine. The CDR3 DNA has 39 bases and is translated from base 1. The sample originates from a study of somatic mutations in cytotoxic T cells in rheumatoid arthritis (dated by TCRdb to 2016 to 2017). Describing the broader study: Peripheral blood (around 31 ml EDTA) was collected from patients immediately after diagnosis and before any treatment began. The median ages of the patient and control groups were essentially identical. TCRB deep sequencing covered 50 to 75 patients with rheumatoid arthritis along with 15 to 25 healthy controls. The study asked whether expanded CD8+ T-cell clones in newly diagnosed, untreated rheumatoid arthritis carry somatic mutations, and used TCRB deep sequencing to characterize clonality. Some T-cell populations stained with V beta antibodies were sorted by flow on a FACSAria II or Sony SH800 to nearly 100% purity, with sorted V beta1+ cells additionally subjected to TCRB sequencing. On the study overall, not on this receptor specifically: CD8+ clonality increased with age in patients (Spearman r ≈ 0.5) but not in healthy controls. The slight underrepresentation of TRBV07 in patients was not corrected for multiple comparisons. In about an eighth of the roughly 60 patients the largest CD8+ clone exceeded 20% of CD8+ cells, and several identical CD8+ TCRB sequences were shared between blood and synovial fluid. The antigen targets of the expanded CD8+ clones were unknown, and absence from virus-specific databases did not rule out viral specificity. Rheumatoid arthritis patients and age-matched healthy controls did not significantly differ in CD8+ T-cell clonality.

TCRB CDR3 sequencing used the immunoSEQ assay on genomic DNA. The published analysis was carried out like this. Only a few patient CD8+ clones larger than 1% matched published virus-specific TCRB sequences when compared against them. The analyses included only productive TCRB rearrangements. Clonality was calculated as a Shannon entropy-based productive clonality index, and a clone was defined by a unique TCRB CDR3 sequence. The template counts of each clone relative to the total templates per sample were used to calculate repertoire overlap between two samples. Flow cytometry-measured V-gene usage correlated with V-gene usage from TCRB sequencing, with a Spearman r of roughly 0.56. Imported from immuneACCESS, the table was reduced by TCRdb to in-frame sequences with V and J called. These copies leave out some clones; in studies compared against another copy, an unresolved V gene accounts for under half, and the cause of the remainder is not known. Clonal size and the V and J genes are those of that table, whereas D and trimming came from the DNA. For this sample there are about 18,000 clones; over 60% appear just once. The ten largest account for over 25% of the sample.

CD4+ and CD8+ cells were isolated by positive magnetic bead selection on an AutoMACS, and purity was checked by flow cytometry. After a first flow cytometry screen using a TCR V beta antibody panel, clonal expansions were characterized through TCRB deep sequencing of sorted CD8+ fractions. Ficoll-Paque PLUS density gradient separation was used to isolate peripheral blood mononuclear cells. Using Nucleospin Tissue or Tissue XS kits, DNA was extracted from CD4-enriched, CD8-enriched or PBMC samples, with quantification by a Qubit 2.0 fluorometer. The sequence is built from TRBV7-6 and TRBJ1-4; the D gene is not confidently resolved. Sequenced sample: CD8+ T cells sorted from blood. The sequence was collected from an adult with rheumatoid arthritis. Here the CDR3 is given as CASSPRTNEKLFF. The DNA reads TGTGCCAGCAGCCCGCGGACTAATGAAAAACTGTTTTTT.